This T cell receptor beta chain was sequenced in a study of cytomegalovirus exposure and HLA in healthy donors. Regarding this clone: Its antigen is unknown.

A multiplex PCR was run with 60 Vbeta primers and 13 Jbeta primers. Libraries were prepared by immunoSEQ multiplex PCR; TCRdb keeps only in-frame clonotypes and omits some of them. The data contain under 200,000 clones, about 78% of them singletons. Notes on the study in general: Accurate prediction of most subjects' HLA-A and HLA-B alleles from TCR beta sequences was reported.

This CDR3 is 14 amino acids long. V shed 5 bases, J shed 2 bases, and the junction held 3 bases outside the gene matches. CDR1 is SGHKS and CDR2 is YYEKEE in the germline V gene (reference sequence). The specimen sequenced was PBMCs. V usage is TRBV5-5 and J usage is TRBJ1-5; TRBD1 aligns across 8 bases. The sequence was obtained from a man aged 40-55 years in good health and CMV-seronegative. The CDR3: CASRSGQGNQPQHF. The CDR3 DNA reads TGTGCCAGCAGGTCGGGACAGGGCAATCAGCCCCAGCATTTT.